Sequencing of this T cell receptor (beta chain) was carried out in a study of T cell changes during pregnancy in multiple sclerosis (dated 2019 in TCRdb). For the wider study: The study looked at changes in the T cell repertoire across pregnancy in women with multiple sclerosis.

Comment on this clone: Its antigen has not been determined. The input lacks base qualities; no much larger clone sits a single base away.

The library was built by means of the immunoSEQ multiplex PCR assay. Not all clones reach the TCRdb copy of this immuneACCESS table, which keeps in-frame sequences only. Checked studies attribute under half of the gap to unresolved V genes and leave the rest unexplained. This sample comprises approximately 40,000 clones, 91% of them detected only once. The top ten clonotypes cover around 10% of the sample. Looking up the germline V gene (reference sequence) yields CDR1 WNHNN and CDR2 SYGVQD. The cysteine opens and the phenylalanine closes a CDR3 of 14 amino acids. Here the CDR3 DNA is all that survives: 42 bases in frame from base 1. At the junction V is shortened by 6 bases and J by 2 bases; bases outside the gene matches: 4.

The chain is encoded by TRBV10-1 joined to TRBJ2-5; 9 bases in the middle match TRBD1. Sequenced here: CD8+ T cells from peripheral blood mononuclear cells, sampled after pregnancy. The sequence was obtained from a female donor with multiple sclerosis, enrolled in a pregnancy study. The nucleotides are TGCGCCAGCAGCGAGACAGGGGGACAAGAGACCCAGTACTTC. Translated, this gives CASSETGGQETQYF.